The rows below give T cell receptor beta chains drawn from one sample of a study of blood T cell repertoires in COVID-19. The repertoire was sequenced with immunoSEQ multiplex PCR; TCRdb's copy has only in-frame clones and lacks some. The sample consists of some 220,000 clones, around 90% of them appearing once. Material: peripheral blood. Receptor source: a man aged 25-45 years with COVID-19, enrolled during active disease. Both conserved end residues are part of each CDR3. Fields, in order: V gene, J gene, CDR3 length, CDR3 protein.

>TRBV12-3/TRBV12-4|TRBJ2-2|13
CASSSTGSGELFF
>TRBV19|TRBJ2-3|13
CASSTPHTDTQYF
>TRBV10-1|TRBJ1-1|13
CASSPTFGTEAFF
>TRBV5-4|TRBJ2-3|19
CASSPHPGSSGGPRDTQYF
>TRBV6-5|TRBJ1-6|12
CASDRDNSPLHF
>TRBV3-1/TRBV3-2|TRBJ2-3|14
CASSPGLAGMTQYF
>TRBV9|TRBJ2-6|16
CASSVVSGSGANVLTF
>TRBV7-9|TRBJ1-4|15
CASSHTGDNNEKLFF
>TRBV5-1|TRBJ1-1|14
CASSSGSMNTEAFF
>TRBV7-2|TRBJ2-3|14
CASRLAGFTDTQYF
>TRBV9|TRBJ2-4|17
CASSPLPGGATKNIQYF
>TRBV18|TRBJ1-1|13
CASSPGQDTEAFF
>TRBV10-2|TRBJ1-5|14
CASSGTVYNQPQHF
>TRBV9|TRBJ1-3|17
CASGGAGRHISGNTIYF
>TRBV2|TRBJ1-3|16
CASRLTGTVSGNTIYF
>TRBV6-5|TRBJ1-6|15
CASSYLSGYNSPLHF
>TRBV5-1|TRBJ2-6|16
CASSLYSNSGANVLTF
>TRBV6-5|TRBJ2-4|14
CASSPGHTLDIQYF
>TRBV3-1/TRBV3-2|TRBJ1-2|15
CASSQEQGFGYGYTF
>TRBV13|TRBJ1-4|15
CASSLGTGGREKLFF
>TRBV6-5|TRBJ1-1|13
CASRPTRRTEAFF
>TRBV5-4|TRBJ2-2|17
CASSPLSGGLNTGELFF
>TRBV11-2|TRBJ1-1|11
CASSFQTEAFF
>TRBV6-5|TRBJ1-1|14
CASRGEQRNTEAFF
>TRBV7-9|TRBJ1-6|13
CASSLGTGSPLHF
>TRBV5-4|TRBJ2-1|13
CASRIQGAGEQFF
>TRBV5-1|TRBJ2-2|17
CASSPYSRGGNTGELFF
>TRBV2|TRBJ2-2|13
CASGPTSYGELFF
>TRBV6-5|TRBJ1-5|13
CASGWRNNQPQHF
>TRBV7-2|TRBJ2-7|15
CASSPSSGNSYEQYF
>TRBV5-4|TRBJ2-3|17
CASSSRLAGGITDTQYF
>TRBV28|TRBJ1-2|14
CASSIAGENYGYTF
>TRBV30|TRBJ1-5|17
CAWSVDRTGNGNQPQHF
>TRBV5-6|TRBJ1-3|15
CASSPWTGSGNTIYF
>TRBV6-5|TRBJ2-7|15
CASSYSNRDRHEQYF